This T cell receptor (beta chain) appears in the sequencing data of a study of tumor and adjacent non-tumor tissue in lung cancer (dated by TCRdb to 2016 to 2019). Study-wide context: The cohort included roughly 11 adenocarcinoma, a couple of squamous cell carcinoma and 1 small cell lung cancer patients. For each patient, one tumor sample and one normal lung sample were taken, giving 25 to 30 paired specimens that underwent TCRbeta CDR3 sequencing. The study compared bulk TCRbeta repertoires between lung tumor tissue and matched distant non-tumor lung tissue from over 13 lung cancer patients. The 15 enrolled patients, of whom around 10 were men and 5 were women, were aged about 31 to 76 years and were diagnosed with TNM stage I to III disease. Sequencing generated a total of some 130 million productive TCRbeta reads, averaging around 4.2 million reads per sample.

RNA was extracted from bulk unsorted tissue and checked for quality with a NanoDrop ND-1000 and an Agilent 2100. Newly diagnosed lung cancer patients without prior chemotherapy who had been admitted for thoracic surgery in China between August and November 2014 were enrolled as donors. The study excluded patients who had received radiotherapy or chemotherapy before or who had another cancer at the same time. Pieces of surgical tissue measuring about 1-2 cm3 were kept in RNAlater solution and stored at -80 degrees C until use. Note on this clonotype: Its target antigen remains unknown. A much larger clonotype is one base distant, so this may be a read error.

The protocol used for the library was multiplex PCR. Reads for this sample came from an Illumina HiSeq 2500. TCRbeta libraries were built by three rounds of nested PCR using primers (Table S4), following protocols modified from ARM-PCR. Before sequencing, PCR products of 200-500 bp were excised from the gel and purified with the QIAquick gel extraction kit. The authors' pipeline ran thus. Trimmomatic was used to clean the reads, FLASH merged the cleaned reads into complete CDR3 sequences, and MiTCR assigned the sequences to V(D)J germline segments. VDJtools was used to compute clonal diversity as the inverse Simpson's index. A read counted as productive if the sequence was in-frame and lacked a premature stop codon. TCRdb reworked the public reads: Q25 trimming with fastp, MiXCR clone assembly, productive beta chains retained. Each record represents a unique CDR3 protein, reported with the most common genes and DNA among its rows. TCRdb's processing, not the study's, gives the V and J calls here. This sample comprises roughly 81,000 distinct CDR3 sequences, about 66% of them detected only once. Clones ranked in the top ten supply about 15% of the sample.

The CDR3 sequence holds 14 residues, the cysteine and phenylalanine included. Only the CDR3 portion is preserved as DNA: 42 bases, with reading frame beginning at the first base. V has 5 bases trimmed and J has 4 bases trimmed; junction bases matching no gene number 7. CDR1 and CDR2, per the germline V gene (reference sequence), are DFQATT and SNEGSKA. The paper as a whole reports these results and caveats: The sequencing platform is not named in the methods, and unique molecular identifiers are not mentioned. Significantly higher TCR diversity was found in younger patients, and higher tumor TCR diversity was associated with shorter overall and disease-free survival. With only 15 patients in the cohort, the authors noted that larger samples and more detailed clinical data are needed. Because peripheral blood was not sequenced, blood TCRbeta repertoires in the lung cancer patients of the study were not examined. A significantly larger cumulative share of the repertoire was made up by the top 100 clones in normal lung than in tumor tissue. Tumor tissue showed significantly greater TCR diversity (inverse Simpson) than normal lung tissue (about 400 vs 180, P = 0.0075, Mann-Whitney U test).

This sequence was found in a man aged 65 to 85 with non-small cell lung cancer. Sequenced sample: lung tumor tissue. The sequence joins TRBV20-1 to TRBJ1-5; a stretch of 8 junction bases matches TRBD1. The nucleotides read TGCAGTGCTCACGGCAGGGGGCAGAATCAGCCCCAGCATTTT. The encoded protein is CSAHGRGQNQPQHF.